This passage covers 5 T cell receptor beta chains from one sample sequenced in a study of immune evolution from preneoplasia to lung adenocarcinoma. The assay was immunoSEQ multiplex PCR, and TCRdb's table has in-frame clones only and misses some. The sample lists thousands of clones, 73% occurring once. The sample was FFPE minimally invasive lung adenocarcinoma tissue. These TCRs come from a person aged 60-79 years with lung adenocarcinoma.

DNA for the CDR3: TGTGCCAGCAGCCAACCCATGGGACTAGCCGGGGAGACCCAGTACTTC. The encoded protein is CASSQPMGLAGETQYF. The gene calls are TRBV14 and TRBJ2-5, with 9 bases matching TRBD2. V lost 2 bases and J lost 5; bases outside the gene matches: 9. Germline lookup yields CDR1 SGHDN and CDR2 FVKESK. The CDR3 totals 16 residues.

This CDR3 is CASSPVLTGTGRSVNYGYTF. CDR3 coding DNA: TGTGCCAGTAGTCCAGTCCTGACCGGGACAGGCCGCTCTGTTAACTATGGCTACACCTTC. The chain combines TRBV19 with TRBJ1-2; 8 bases match TRBD1. This CDR3 has 20 amino acids. In germline, CDR1 is LNHDA, CDR2 SQIVND (reference sequence). The J segment lost 1 base and the V segment lost 5 bases, leaving 21 bases of the junction unmatched.

The chain joins TRBV28 to TRBJ1-4; 7 positions agree with TRBD1. Looked up from germline, CDR1 is MDHEN and CDR2 is SYDVKM. J lost 5 bases, V lost 3 bases, and 3 bases had no gene match. CDR3 length: 14 amino acids. In DNA form, the CDR3 reads TGTGCCAGCAGTTTGGGACAGTCGAATGAAAAACTGTTTTTT. Its translation: CASSLGQSNEKLFF.

The rearrangement joins TRBV7-9 to TRBJ1-1; possibly TRBD1 for D (5 bases). Per germline, CDR1 SEHNR and CDR2 FQNEAQ (reference sequence). V was pared by 5 bases and J by 1 base, with 14 bases between. This CDR3 has 15 residues. CDR3 residues: CASSPRSGPNTEAFF. The CDR3 bases are TGTGCCAGCAGCCCAAGGTCGGGACCGAACACTGAAGCTTTCTTT. Drawing the rest from reference TRBV7-9 and TRBJ1-1, the complete variable domain is DTGVSQNPRHKITKRGQNVTFRCDPISEHNRLYWYRQTLGQGPEFLTYFQNEAQLEKSRLLSDRFSAERPKGSFSTLEIQRTEQGDSAMYLCASSPRSGPNTEAFFGQGTRLTVV.

CDR3 residues: CASRPNQQVVYGYTF. In nucleotides, the CDR3 is TGTGCCAGCAGACCGAACCAACAGGTTGTTTATGGCTACACCTTC. This sequence joins TRBV27 and TRBJ1-2; D perhaps matches TRBD1 (5 bases). V was cut by 6 bases and J by 5 bases, with 19 bases left in between. The germline gives CDR1 MNHEY, CDR2 SMNVEV (reference sequence). The CDR3 contains 15 residues.